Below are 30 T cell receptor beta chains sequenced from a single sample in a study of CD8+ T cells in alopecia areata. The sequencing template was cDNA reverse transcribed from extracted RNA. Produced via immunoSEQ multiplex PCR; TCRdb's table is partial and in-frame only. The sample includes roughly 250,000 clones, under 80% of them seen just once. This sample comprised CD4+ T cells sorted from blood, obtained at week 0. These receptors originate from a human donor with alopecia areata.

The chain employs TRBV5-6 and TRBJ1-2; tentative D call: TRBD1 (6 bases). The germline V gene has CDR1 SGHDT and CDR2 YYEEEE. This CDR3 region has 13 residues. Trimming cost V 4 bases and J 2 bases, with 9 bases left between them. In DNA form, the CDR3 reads TGTGCCAGCAGCCGACAGGAAAACTATGGCTACACCTTC. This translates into CASSRQENYGYTF.

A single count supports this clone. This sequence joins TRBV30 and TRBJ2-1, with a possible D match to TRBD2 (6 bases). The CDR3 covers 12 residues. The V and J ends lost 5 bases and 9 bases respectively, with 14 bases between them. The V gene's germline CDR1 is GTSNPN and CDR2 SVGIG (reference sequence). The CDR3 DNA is TGTGCCTGGGCCGCGGGGCCGCCTGAGCAGTTCTTC. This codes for CAWAAGPPEQFF.

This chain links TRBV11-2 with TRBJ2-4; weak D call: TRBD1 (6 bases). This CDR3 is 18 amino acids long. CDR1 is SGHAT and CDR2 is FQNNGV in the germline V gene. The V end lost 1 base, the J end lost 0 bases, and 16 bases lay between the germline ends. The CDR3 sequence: CASSLAFQGPLAKNIQYF. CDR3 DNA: TGTGCCAGCAGCTTAGCGTTCCAGGGGCCACTAGCCAAAAACATTCAGTACTTC.

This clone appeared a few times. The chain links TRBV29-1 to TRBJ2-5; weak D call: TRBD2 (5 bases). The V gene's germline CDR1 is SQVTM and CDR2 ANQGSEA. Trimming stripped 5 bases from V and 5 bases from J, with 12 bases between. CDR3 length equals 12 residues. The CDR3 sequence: CSVSLLAETQYF. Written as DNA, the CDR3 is TGCAGCGTTAGCTTGCTAGCCGAGACCCAGTACTTC.

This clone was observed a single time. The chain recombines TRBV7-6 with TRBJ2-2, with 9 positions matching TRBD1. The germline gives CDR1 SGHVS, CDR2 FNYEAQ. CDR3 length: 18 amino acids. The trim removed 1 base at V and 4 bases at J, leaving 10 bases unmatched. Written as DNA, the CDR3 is TGTGCCAGCAGCTTAGGGTTGGTGGACAGGGGTTTCACCGGGGAGCTGTTTTTT. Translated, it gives CASSLGLVDRGFTGELFF.

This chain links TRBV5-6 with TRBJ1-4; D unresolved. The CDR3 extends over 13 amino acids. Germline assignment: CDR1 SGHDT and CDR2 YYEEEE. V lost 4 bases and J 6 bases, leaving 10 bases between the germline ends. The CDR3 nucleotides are TGTGCCAGCAGCCTAGGGAAGGATGAAAAACTGTTTTTT. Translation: CASSLGKDEKLFF.

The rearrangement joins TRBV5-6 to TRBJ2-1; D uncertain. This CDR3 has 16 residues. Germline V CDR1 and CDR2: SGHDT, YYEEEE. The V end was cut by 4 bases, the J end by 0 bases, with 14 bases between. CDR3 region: CASSGAMLSSYNEQFF. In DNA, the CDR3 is TGTGCCAGCAGCGGCGCGATGTTGAGCTCCTACAATGAGCAGTTCTTC.

Here the CDR3 DNA reads TGTGCCTGGAGTTCCCTGGGAATCCTTCAGCCCCAGCATTTT. Encoded protein: CAWSSLGILQPQHF. The chain joins TRBV30 to TRBJ1-5; D gene ambiguous. V was shortened by 2 bases and J by 6 bases, with 14 bases between the two germline ends. Germline V lookup: CDR1 GTSNPN, CDR2 SVGIG (reference sequence). The CDR3 contains 14 residues.

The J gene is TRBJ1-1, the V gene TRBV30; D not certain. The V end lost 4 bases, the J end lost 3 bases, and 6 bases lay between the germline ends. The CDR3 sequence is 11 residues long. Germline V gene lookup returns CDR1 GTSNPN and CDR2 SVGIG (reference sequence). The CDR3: CAWKKHTEAFF. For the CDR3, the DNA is TGTGCCTGGAAGAAGCACACTGAAGCTTTCTTT. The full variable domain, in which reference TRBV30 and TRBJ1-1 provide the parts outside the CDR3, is SQTIHQWPATLVQPVGSPLSLECTVEGTSNPNLYWYRQAAGRGLQLLFYSVGIGQISSEVPQNLSASRPQDRQFILSSKKLLLSDSGFYLCAWKKHTEAFFGQGTRLTVV.

The chain's CDR3 is CASSPRQGANNSPLHF. DNA for the CDR3: TGTGCCAGCAGCCCTCGACAGGGGGCTAATAATTCACCCCTCCACTTT. The J gene is TRBJ1-6, the V gene TRBV5-6; TRBD1 matches at 10 bases. The CDR3 has 16 amino acids. The germline CDR1 and CDR2 sequences are SGHDT and YYEEEE. V was pared by 4 bases and J by 5 bases, with 6 bases of the junction left unmatched.

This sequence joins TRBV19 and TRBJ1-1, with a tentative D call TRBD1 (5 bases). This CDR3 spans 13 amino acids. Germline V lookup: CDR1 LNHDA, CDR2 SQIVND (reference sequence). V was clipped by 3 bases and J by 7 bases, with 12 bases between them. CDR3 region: CASSISSGNEAFF. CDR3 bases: TGTGCCAGTAGTATTTCGTCAGGGAATGAAGCTTTCTTT.

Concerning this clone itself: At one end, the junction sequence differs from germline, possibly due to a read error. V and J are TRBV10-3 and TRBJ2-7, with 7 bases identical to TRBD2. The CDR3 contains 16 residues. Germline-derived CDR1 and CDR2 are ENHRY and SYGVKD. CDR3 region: CAISDLQRGSSHEQYF. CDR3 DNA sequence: TGTGCCATCAGTGACCTCCAGCGGGGTTCCTCCCACGAGCAGTACTTC.

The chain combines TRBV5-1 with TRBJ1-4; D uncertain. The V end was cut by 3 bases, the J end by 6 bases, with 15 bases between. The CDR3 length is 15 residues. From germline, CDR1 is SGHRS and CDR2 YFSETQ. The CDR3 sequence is CASSSTGRWDEKLFF. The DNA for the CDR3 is TGCGCCAGCAGCTCGACGGGGAGGTGGGATGAAAAACTGTTTTTT.

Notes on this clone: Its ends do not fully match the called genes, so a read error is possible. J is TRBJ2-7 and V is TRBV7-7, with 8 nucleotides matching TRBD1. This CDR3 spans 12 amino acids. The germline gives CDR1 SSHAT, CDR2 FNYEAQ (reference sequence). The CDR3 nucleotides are TGTGCTAGCAGTCAAGACAGGGGCGAGCAGTACTTC. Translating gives CASSQDRGEQYF.

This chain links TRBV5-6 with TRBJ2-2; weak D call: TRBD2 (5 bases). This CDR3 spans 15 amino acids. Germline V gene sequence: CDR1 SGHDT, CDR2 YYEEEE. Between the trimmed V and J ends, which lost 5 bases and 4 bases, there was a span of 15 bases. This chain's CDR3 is CASSPRVKVTGELFF. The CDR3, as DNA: TGTGCCAGCAGTCCGAGGGTCAAGGTCACCGGGGAGCTGTTTTTT.

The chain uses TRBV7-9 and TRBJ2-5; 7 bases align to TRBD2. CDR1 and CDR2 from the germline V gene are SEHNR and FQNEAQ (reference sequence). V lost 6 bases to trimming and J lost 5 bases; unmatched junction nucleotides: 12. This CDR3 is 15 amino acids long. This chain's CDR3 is CASRQTSAGRETQYF. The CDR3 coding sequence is TGTGCCAGCAGGCAAACTAGCGCAGGGAGGGAGACCCAGTACTTC.

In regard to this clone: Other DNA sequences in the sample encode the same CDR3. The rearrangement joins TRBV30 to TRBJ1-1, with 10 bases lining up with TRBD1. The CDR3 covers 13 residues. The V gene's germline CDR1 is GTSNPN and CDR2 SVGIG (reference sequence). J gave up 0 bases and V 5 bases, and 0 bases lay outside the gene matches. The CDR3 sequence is CAWDRGLNTEAFF. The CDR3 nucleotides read TGTGCCTGGGACAGGGGGCTGAACACTGAAGCTTTCTTT.

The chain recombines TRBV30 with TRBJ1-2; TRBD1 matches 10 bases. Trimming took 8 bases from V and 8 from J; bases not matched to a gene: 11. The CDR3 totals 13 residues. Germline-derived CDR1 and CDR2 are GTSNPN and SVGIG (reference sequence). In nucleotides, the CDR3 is TGTGCCAGTACCGGGACAGGGGTAGGAGGCTACACCTTC. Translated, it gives CASTGTGVGGYTF.

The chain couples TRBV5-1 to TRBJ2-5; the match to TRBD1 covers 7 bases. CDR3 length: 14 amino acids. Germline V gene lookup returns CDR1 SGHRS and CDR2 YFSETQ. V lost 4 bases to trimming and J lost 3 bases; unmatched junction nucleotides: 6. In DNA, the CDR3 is TGCGCCAGCAGCCTCCGAGGGACAGAAGAGACCCAGTACTTC. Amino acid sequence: CASSLRGTEETQYF.

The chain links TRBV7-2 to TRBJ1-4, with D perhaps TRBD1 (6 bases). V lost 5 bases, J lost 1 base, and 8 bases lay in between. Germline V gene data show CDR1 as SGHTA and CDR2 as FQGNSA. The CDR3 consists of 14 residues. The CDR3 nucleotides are TGTGCCAGCAGCCAAGGGGGAACTAATGAAAAACTGTTTTTT. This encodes CASSQGGTNEKLFF.

The CDR3 DNA is TGTGCCATCCAGGGACAGGGTGAGGAGACCCAGTACTTC. This codes for CAIQGQGEETQYF. This chain connects TRBV10-3 to TRBJ2-5, with TRBD1 matching 9 bases. Germline values: CDR1 ENHRY, CDR2 SYGVKD. The CDR3 is made up of 13 amino acids. V was clipped by 8 bases and J by 5 bases; unmatched bases: 6.

The CDR3 sequence is CASTYKGEQYF. The DNA of the CDR3 is TGTGCCAGCACCTACAAGGGCGAGCAGTACTTC. V usage is TRBV6-5 and J usage is TRBJ2-7; D uncertain. The CDR3 is 11 amino acids. Per germline, CDR1 MNHEY and CDR2 SVGAGI. Deletions cut 7 bases from V and 6 bases from J, with 10 bases between.

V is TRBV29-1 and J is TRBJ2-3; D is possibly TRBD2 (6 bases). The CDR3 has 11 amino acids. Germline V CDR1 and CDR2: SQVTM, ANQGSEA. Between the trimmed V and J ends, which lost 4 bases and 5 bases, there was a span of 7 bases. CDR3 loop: CSVAGEDTQYF. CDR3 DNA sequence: TGCAGCGTTGCGGGGGAAGATACGCAGTATTTT.

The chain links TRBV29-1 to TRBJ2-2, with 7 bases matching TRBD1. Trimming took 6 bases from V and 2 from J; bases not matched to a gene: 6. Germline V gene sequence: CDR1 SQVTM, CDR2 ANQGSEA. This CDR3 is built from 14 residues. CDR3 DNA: TGCAGCGTCGTTGGGGACAGAAACACCGGGGAGCTGTTTTTT. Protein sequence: CSVVGDRNTGELFF.

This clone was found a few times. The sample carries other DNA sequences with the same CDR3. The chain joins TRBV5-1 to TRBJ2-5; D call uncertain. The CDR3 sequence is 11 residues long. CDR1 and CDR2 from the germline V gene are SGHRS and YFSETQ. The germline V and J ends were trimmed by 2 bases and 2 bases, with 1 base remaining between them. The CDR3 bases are TGCGCCAGCAGCTTACAAGAGACCCAGTACTTC. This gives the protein CASSLQETQYF.

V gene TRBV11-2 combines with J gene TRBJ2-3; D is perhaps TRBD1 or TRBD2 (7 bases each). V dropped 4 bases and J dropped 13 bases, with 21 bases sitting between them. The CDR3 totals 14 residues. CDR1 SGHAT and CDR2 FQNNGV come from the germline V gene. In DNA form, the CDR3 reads TGTGCCAGCAGCTCAAGCGGGACAGTCCAAGAGGAGTATTTT. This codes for CASSSSGTVQEEYF.

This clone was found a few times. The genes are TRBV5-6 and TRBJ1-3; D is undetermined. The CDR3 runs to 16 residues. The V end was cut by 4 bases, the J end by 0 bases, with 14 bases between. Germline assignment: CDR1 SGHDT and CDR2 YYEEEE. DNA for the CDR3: TGTGCCAGCAGCCTCGCCGAACTTGTCTCTGGAAACACCATATATTTT. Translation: CASSLAELVSGNTIYF.

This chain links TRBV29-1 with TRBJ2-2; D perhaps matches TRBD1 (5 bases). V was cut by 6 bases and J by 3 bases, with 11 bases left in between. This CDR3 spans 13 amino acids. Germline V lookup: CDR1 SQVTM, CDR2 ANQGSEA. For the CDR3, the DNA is TGCAGCGTAAGACAGAGCCACACCGGGGAGCTGTTTTTT. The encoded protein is CSVRQSHTGELFF.

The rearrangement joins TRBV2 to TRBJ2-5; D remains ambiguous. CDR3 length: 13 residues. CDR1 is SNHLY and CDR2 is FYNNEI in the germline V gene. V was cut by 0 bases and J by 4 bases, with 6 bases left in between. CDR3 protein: CASSEAWGETQYF. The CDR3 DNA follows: TGTGCCAGCAGTGAAGCGTGGGGAGAGACCCAGTACTTC.

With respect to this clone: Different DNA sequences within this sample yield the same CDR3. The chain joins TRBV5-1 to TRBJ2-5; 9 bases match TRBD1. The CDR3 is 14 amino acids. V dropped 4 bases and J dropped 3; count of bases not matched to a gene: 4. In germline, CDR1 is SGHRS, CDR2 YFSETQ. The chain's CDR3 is CASSPRTGEETQYF. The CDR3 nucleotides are TGCGCCAGCAGCCCTCGGACAGGGGAAGAGACCCAGTACTTC.